This TCR beta chain was obtained from a study of cytomegalovirus exposure and HLA in healthy donors. This CDR3 is 12 amino acids long. V lost 2 bases and J 7 bases, leaving 11 bases between the germline ends. Germline V gene data show CDR1 as GTSNPN and CDR2 as SVGIG (reference sequence). The PCR ran on 60 Vbeta and 13 Jbeta primers. Measured with immunoSEQ multiplex PCR; TCRdb has only the in-frame clones, and not every one. The sample lists some 120,000 clones, over 65% occurring once. At sampling all donors were nominally healthy, likely with unrecorded immune exposures. The sequence was obtained from a man younger than 45 in good health and CMV-seronegative. The chain carries TRBV30 and TRBJ1-2, with a tentative D call TRBD1 (5 bases). Specimen: PBMCs. The CDR3 sequence is CAWSKGIAGYTF. The CDR3 nucleotides are TGTGCCTGGAGTAAGGGGATTGCTGGCTACACCTTC. Full variable domain (outside the CDR3, taken from reference TRBV30 and TRBJ1-2): SQTIHQWPATLVQPVGSPLSLECTVEGTSNPNLYWYRQAAGRGLQLLFYSVGIGQISSEVPQNLSASRPQDRQFILSSKKLLLSDSGFYLCAWSKGIAGYTFGSGTRLTVV.